A selection of T cell receptor beta chains follows, all from one sample in a study of beta chain features in type 1 diabetes. The assay was immunoSEQ multiplex PCR, and TCRdb's table has in-frame clones only and misses some. This table holds roughly 250,000 clones, about 20% found once. Sequenced sample: naive CD4+ T cells from blood. These receptors were taken from a woman aged 40 to 49 with type 1 diabetes. The CDR3 runs from the conserved cysteine through the conserved F or W. Fields, in order: clone size, J gene, D gene, V gene, CDR3 DNA, CDR3 protein. D genes are given only for firm matches. Some rows have no size entry. The others give once, few or many, or a class for an expanded clone.

few,TRBJ2-3,-,TRBV7-2,TGTGCCAGCACCCTTGGGGGGGCTTCCACAGATACGCAGTATTTT,CASTLGGASTDTQYF
-,TRBJ2-7,-,TRBV5-1,TGCGCCAGCAGCGGGGGCCTCTCCTACGAGCAGTACTTC,CASSGGLSYEQYF
few,TRBJ2-5,TRBD1,TRBV5-6,TGTGCCAGCAGCTGGGGGGACAGGGGAAGATTCGAGACCCAGTACTTC,CASSWGDRGRFETQYF
-,TRBJ2-5,-,TRBV18,TGTGCCAGCTCACCAGCGGGGGCTATTCAAGAGACCCAGTACTTC,CASSPAGAIQETQYF
-,TRBJ2-1,TRBD1,TRBV5-6,TGTGCCAGCAGCAGGGTTACGGGACAGGGTATCAATGAGCAGTTCTTC,CASSRVTGQGINEQFF
-,TRBJ1-2,-,TRBV6-5,TGTGCCAGCAGTTGGGACTTCACCGGTGGCTACACCTTC,CASSWDFTGGYTF
few,TRBJ2-5,-,TRBV7-3,TGTGCCAGCAGCTTATCGAGCTTGGAGACCCAGTACTTC,CASSLSSLETQYF
few,TRBJ1-2,-,TRBV7-9,TGTGCCAGCAGCTTAGACCTCGTCCCTTCAACTCGTTACTTC,CASSLDLVPSTRYF
-,TRBJ1-5,-,TRBV5-1,TGCGCCAGCAGCTTGGAGCCCCCGGGGAGCAATCAGCCCCAGCATTTT,CASSLEPPGSNQPQHF
few,TRBJ2-7,-,TRBV6-5,TGTGCCAGCAGTTACTCGGCGGGGCGAACCTACGAGCAGTACTTC,CASSYSAGRTYEQYF
few,TRBJ1-1,-,TRBV4-1,TGCGCCAGCAGCCAAGAAGCGGGGACTTCTGAGGCTTTCTTT,CASSQEAGTSEAFF
-,TRBJ2-5,TRBD2,TRBV18,TGTGCCAGCTCACCGGGACTAGCGGAGACCCAGTACTTC,CASSPGLAETQYF
-,TRBJ1-6,-,TRBV7-2,TGTGCCAGCAGCTTGGTCGTGGCGCAGACCGACTTGAATTCACCCCTCCACTTT,CASSLVVAQTDLNSPLHF
-,TRBJ2-7,-,TRBV19,TGTGCCAGTAGGACAGGTAACTCCTACGAGCAGTACTTC,CASRTGNSYEQYF
-,TRBJ2-6,-,TRBV18,TGTGCCAGCTCACCACCTCGAAACGGGGTAGGGGCCAACGTCCTGACTTTC,CASSPPRNGVGANVLTF
few,TRBJ2-4,-,TRBV28,TGTGCCAGCAGTTTAGGACAGCCAAACATTCAGTACTTC,CASSLGQPNIQYF
few,TRBJ2-7,-,TRBV4-1,TGCGCCAGCAGTCTCCGACAGGCCGGGGGGTACGAGCAGTACTTC,CASSLRQAGGYEQYF
few,TRBJ2-7,-,TRBV30,TGTGCCTGGAGTGCCACAGGCTACGAGCAGTACTTC,CAWSATGYEQYF
-,TRBJ2-3,-,TRBV28,TGTGCCAGCAGTTCAGTAGATACGCAGTATTTT,CASSSVDTQYF
-,TRBJ1-5,-,TRBV7-8,TGTGCCAGCAGCTTAAGTGCGGGAATTAGCAATCAGCCCCAGCATTTT,CASSLSAGISNQPQHF
-,TRBJ2-1,-,TRBV18,TGTGCCAGCTCACCGGCTTTGCAGACGGGTGCCTACAATGAGCAGTTCTTC,CASSPALQTGAYNEQFF
few,TRBJ1-5,-,TRBV29-1,TGCAGCGTACAACACGGGGGCAATCAGCCCCAGCATTTT,CSVQHGGNQPQHF
-,TRBJ2-6,-,TRBV6-5,TGTGCCAGCAGTCAAACATCTTCTGGGGCCAACGTCCTGACTTTC,CASSQTSSGANVLTF
-,TRBJ2-7,TRBD1,TRBV27,TGTGCCAGCAGTTTAGGGTTTGGGACAGGGGCCTACGAGCAGTACTTC,CASSLGFGTGAYEQYF
-,TRBJ2-3,TRBD1,TRBV7-7,TGTGCTAGCAGCTCCGGGACAGGGAGGCCAGATACGCAGTATTTT,CASSSGTGRPDTQYF